The 32 T cell receptor beta chains presented below share a single source sample, sequenced in a study of vaccination effects on CD4 cells after COVID-19. Only in-frame clones appear in the TCRdb table, and some are missing; sequencing was by immunoSEQ multiplex PCR. The sample has fewer than 40,000 clones, around three quarters seen once. Their antigen targets remain unknown. Scientists isolated CD4+ T cells after a roughly nine-day culture period ended. Source: CD4+ T cells from PBMCs cultured without peptide, taken before COVID-19 vaccination. Source of these receptors: a human donor who received a COVID-19 vaccine.

The chain recombines TRBV28 with TRBJ1-5; D ambiguous. V was pared by 6 bases and J by 4 bases, with 13 bases between. The CDR3 sequence is 14 residues long. The germline gives CDR1 MDHEN, CDR2 SYDVKM. The CDR3 reads CASSPPMINQPQHF. In nucleotides, the CDR3 is TGTGCCAGCAGCCCTCCGATGATAAATCAGCCCCAGCATTTT.

The rearrangement joins TRBV20-1 to TRBJ2-1; possible D gene TRBD1, 5 bases. Trimming removed 6 bases from V and 2 bases from J, with 5 bases in between. Germline CDR1 reads DFQATT; CDR2 reads SNEGSKA (reference sequence). The length of the CDR3 is 11 residues. The CDR3 bases are TGCAGTGCGGACACCTACAATGAGCAGTTCTTC. This gives the protein CSADTYNEQFF.

This rearrangement joins TRBV28 to TRBJ2-4; TRBD2 might be the D (5 bases). Trimming took 5 bases from V and 5 from J, leaving 10 bases between them. Germline V CDR1 and CDR2: MDHEN, SYDVKM. CDR3 length: 13 amino acids. The CDR3 nucleotides read TGTGCCAGCAGTCCGGGATCGGAAAACATTCAGTACTTC. As protein: CASSPGSENIQYF.

This clone appeared a few times. This chain connects TRBV5-1 to TRBJ1-3; 8 positions agree with TRBD1. The CDR3 is 16 residues long. V dropped 4 bases and J dropped 0; count of bases not matched to a gene: 6. Germline CDR1 reads SGHRS; CDR2 reads YFSETQ. The CDR3, as DNA: TGCGCCAGCAGCCCCGGACAGGGCTACTCTGGAAACACCATATATTTT. Encoded protein: CASSPGQGYSGNTIYF.

The chain recombines TRBV3-1 (or the pseudogene TRBV3-2) with TRBJ1-1; D is ambiguous. This CDR3 is 13 amino acids long. Trimming stripped 3 bases from V and 5 bases from J, with 10 bases between. Per the germline V gene, CDR1 is LGHDT and CDR2 is YNNKEL (reference sequence). CDR3 sequence reads: CASSQGRWTEAFF. The DNA of the CDR3 is TGTGCCAGCAGCCAGGGTAGGTGGACTGAAGCTTTCTTT.

This clone was seen a few times. V is TRBV19 and J is TRBJ2-1, with D perhaps matching TRBD2 (5 bases). This CDR3 is built from 14 residues. The germline V gene has CDR1 LNHDA and CDR2 SQIVND (reference sequence). Deletions cut 7 bases from V and 5 bases from J, with 15 bases between. Here the CDR3 reads CASNRGVAHNEQFF. Here the CDR3 DNA reads TGTGCCAGTAACCGCGGAGTAGCGCACAATGAGCAGTTCTTC.

The chain joins TRBV9 to TRBJ1-3; D uncertain. V was pared by 7 bases and J by 3 bases, with 8 bases between. CDR1 is SGDLS and CDR2 is YYNGEE in the germline V gene. CDR3 length: 12 amino acids. The CDR3 region has the DNA TGTGCCAGCGAGGGAGGTGGAAACACCATATATTTT. It encodes CASEGGGNTIYF.

This clone has just one count. The chain employs TRBV5-5 and TRBJ1-5; the D gene is possibly TRBD1 (6 bases). Germline CDR1 SGHKS, CDR2 YYEKEE (reference sequence). CDR3 length: 16 residues. V lost 5 bases and J 4 bases, leaving 19 bases between the germline ends. CDR3 protein: CASRAAGVRSNQPQHF. In DNA form, the CDR3 reads TGTGCCAGCAGGGCTGCAGGGGTACGCTCGAATCAGCCCCAGCATTTT.

This clone was observed a few times. This sequence joins TRBV10-1 and TRBJ2-1; D is ambiguous. The CDR3 spans 14 residues. CDR1 is WNHNN and CDR2 is SYGVQD in the germline V gene (reference sequence). Trimming shortened V by 2 bases and J by 6 bases, and 11 bases separated the two germline ends. Written as DNA, the CDR3 is TGCGCCAGCAGTGAGGGGTCAGGACCCAATGAGCAGTTCTTC. Its protein product is CASSEGSGPNEQFF.

The V call is TRBV19, the J call TRBJ2-7; TRBD1 agrees at 10 bases. CDR3 length equals 14 residues. The V gene's germline CDR1 is LNHDA and CDR2 SQIVND (reference sequence). Unmatched junction bases numbered 10, after V lost 7 bases and J lost 7 bases. The CDR3 bases are TGTGCCAGTACACCAGGGACAGGGGCGTCTGAGCAGTACTTC. It yields the protein CASTPGTGASEQYF. Full variable domain (remainder filled in from reference TRBV19 and TRBJ2-7): DGGITQSPKYLFRKEGQNVTLSCEQNLNHDAMYWYRQDPGQGLRLIYYSQIVNDFQKGDIAEGYSVSREKKESFPLTVTSAQKNPTAFYLCASTPGTGASEQYFGPGTRLTVT.

This chain uses TRBV6-6 with TRBJ2-5; D is ambiguous. The CDR3 extends over 11 amino acids. Trimming removed 5 bases at V and 5 bases at J, with 6 bases between. Germline-derived CDR1 and CDR2 are MNHNY and SVGAGI (reference sequence). This CDR3 is CASSRRETQYF. The DNA of the CDR3 is TGTGCCAGCAGTCGTAGGGAGACCCAGTACTTC.

CDR3: CASSSLDRAAKETQYF. The DNA of the CDR3 is TGTGCCAGTAGTTCCCTGGACAGGGCGGCCAAAGAGACCCAGTACTTC. This chain uses TRBV19 with TRBJ2-5; 8 nucleotides agree with TRBD1. The junction had 11 bases not matched to a gene; V was cut back by 5 bases and J by 3 bases. This CDR3 has 16 amino acids. Germline assignment: CDR1 LNHDA and CDR2 SQIVND (reference sequence).

The rearrangement joins TRBV5-1 to TRBJ2-1; 13 bases fit TRBD2. CDR3 size: 15 residues. CDR1 SGHRS and CDR2 YFSETQ come from the germline V gene. V lost 4 bases, J lost 5 bases, and 3 bases stayed unmatched. The CDR3 is CASSPGLAGDNEQFF. For the CDR3, the DNA is TGCGCCAGCAGCCCTGGACTAGCGGGGGACAATGAGCAGTTCTTC.

J is TRBJ2-1 and V is TRBV7-2; 9 positions match TRBD2. The CDR3 length is 17 residues. J was trimmed by 8 bases and V by 1 base; bases with no gene match: 12. CDR1 is SGHTA and CDR2 is FQGNSA in the germline V gene. CDR3 nucleotides: TGTGCCAGCAGCTTAGTCCGCTACGGCGGGGGGGCCGATGAGCAGTTCTTC. Residues: CASSLVRYGGGADEQFF.

V usage is TRBV19 and J usage is TRBJ1-4, with 9 bases matching TRBD1. CDR1 is LNHDA and CDR2 is SQIVND in the germline V gene (reference sequence). CDR3 size: 16 residues. The J segment lost 7 bases and the V segment lost 3 bases, leaving 9 bases of the junction unmatched. The CDR3 DNA reads TGTGCCAGTAGTATCCCGGGACAGGGTAGGGGTGAAAAACTGTTTTTT. Translated: CASSIPGQGRGEKLFF.

The V and J genes are TRBV5-5 and TRBJ1-2; 11 nucleotides align to TRBD1. Germline-derived CDR1 and CDR2 are SGHKS and YYEKEE (reference sequence). The CDR3 extends over 19 amino acids. The V segment lost 2 bases and the J segment 4 bases; nucleotides outside the gene matches: 16. Written as DNA, the CDR3 is TGTGCCAGCAGCTTACTGGTCAACCCCGGGACAGGGGGGGGCTATGGCTACACCTTC. This translates into CASSLLVNPGTGGGYGYTF.

The V gene is TRBV19, the J gene TRBJ2-1; TRBD1 matches at 11 bases. This CDR3 is built from 21 residues. Trimming removed 7 bases from V and 4 bases from J; junction bases left unmatched: 24. CDR1 is LNHDA, CDR2 SQIVND, per germline (reference sequence). DNA of the CDR3: TGTGCCAGTACCCCACAACGGACAGGGGGCGTTGTGGGTCCCCATTACAATGAGCAGTTCTTC. It is translated as CASTPQRTGGVVGPHYNEQFF.

This clone was seen more than once but under ten times. This chain uses TRBV3-1 (or the pseudogene TRBV3-2) with TRBJ2-3; 12 bases match TRBD2. Losses at the gene ends were 4 bases for V and 0 bases for J; bases not matched to a gene: 5. From germline, CDR1 is LGHDT and CDR2 YNNKEL (reference sequence). CDR3 size: 17 residues. In DNA form, the CDR3 reads TGTGCCAGCAGCCCTCCCCTAGCGGGGGGGAGCACAGATACGCAGTATTTT. Its protein is CASSPPLAGGSTDTQYF.

The genes are TRBV27 and TRBJ1-4; D unclear. This CDR3 is 15 amino acids long. The germline V gene encodes CDR1 MNHEY and CDR2 SMNVEV (reference sequence). Trimming shortened V by 7 bases and J by 0 bases, and 12 bases separated the two germline ends. The chain's CDR3 is CASTVSSATNEKLFF. In nucleotides, the CDR3 is TGTGCCAGCACCGTGAGTTCTGCAACTAATGAAAAACTGTTTTTT. Variable domain in full (rest from reference TRBV27 and TRBJ1-4): EAQVTQNPRYLITVTGKKLTVTCSQNMNHEYMSWYRQDPGLGLRQIYYSMNVEVTDKGDVPEGYKVSRKEKRNFPLILESPSPNQTSLYFCASTVSSATNEKLFFGSGTQLSVL.

The V gene is TRBV27, the J gene TRBJ2-1, with D possibly TRBD1 on 5 matching bases. Germline CDR1 reads MNHEY; CDR2 reads SMNVEV (reference sequence). Trimming removed 3 bases at V and 6 bases at J, with 12 bases between. The CDR3 is 14 residues long. CDR3 bases: TGTGCCAGCAGTTTGGGGCTATCACGCAATGAGCAGTTCTTC. Amino acid sequence: CASSLGLSRNEQFF.

The chain uses TRBV12-5 and TRBJ1-2; D may be TRBD1 (5 bases). The CDR3 sequence is 17 residues long. The germline V gene has CDR1 LGHNT and CDR2 FRNRAP. V was pared by 1 base and J by 4 bases, with 19 bases between. CDR3 loop: CASGLALGTGTVYGYTF. DNA of the CDR3: TGTGCTAGTGGTTTGGCGCTCGGAACCGGGACGGTCTATGGCTACACCTTC.

This clone was counted a few times. CDR3 loop: CASSSVAGRTGRVYEQYF. The CDR3 DNA is TGTGCCAGCAGCTCCGTAGCGGGGAGGACAGGGAGGGTCTACGAGCAGTACTTC. This chain links TRBV11-2 with TRBJ2-7; tentatively, D is TRBD1 or TRBD2 (8 bases each). The germline gives CDR1 SGHAT, CDR2 FQNNGV. The CDR3 runs 18 residues. Trimming cost V 4 bases and J 3 bases, with 25 bases left between them.

The V gene is TRBV6-5, the J gene TRBJ2-7; possibly TRBD2 for D (5 bases). This CDR3 spans 15 amino acids. V shed 6 bases and J shed 0 bases, with 15 bases lying between them. Per the germline V gene, CDR1 is MNHEY and CDR2 is SVGAGI. The CDR3 nucleotides are TGTGCCAGCAGGGAGGTCCCAAATTACTCCTACGAGCAGTACTTC. This translates into CASREVPNYSYEQYF.

This clone has just a few counts. J is TRBJ2-3 and V is TRBV2; 7 bases are shared with TRBD2. Unmatched junction bases numbered 0, after V lost 4 bases and J lost 2 bases. In germline, CDR1 is SNHLY, CDR2 FYNNEI. CDR3 length equals 13 residues. In DNA form, the CDR3 reads TGTGCCAGCAGTGGGGACTACACAGATACGCAGTATTTT. This codes for CASSGDYTDTQYF.

This clone appeared a single time. This chain joins TRBV19 and TRBJ2-2; D ambiguous. The CDR3 covers 16 residues. The germline V gene encodes CDR1 LNHDA and CDR2 SQIVND (reference sequence). Trimming took off 5 bases at V and 0 bases at J, with 13 bases between the two ends. CDR3 region: CASSFPLGANTGELFF. The CDR3 DNA is TGTGCCAGTAGTTTTCCATTAGGAGCGAACACCGGGGAGCTGTTTTTT.

This chain connects TRBV5-1 to TRBJ2-1, with D perhaps TRBD2 (6 bases). The CDR3 contains 15 residues. Germline V gene sequence: CDR1 SGHRS, CDR2 YFSETQ. Trimming pared 1 base from V and 9 bases from J, leaving 17 bases between. The CDR3 nucleotides are TGCGCCAGCAGCTTGCAATTACGGGAGTTGGGTGAGCAGTTCTTC. This encodes CASSLQLRELGEQFF.

The V gene is TRBV18, the J gene TRBJ2-7; D not resolved. The CDR3 has 13 amino acids. V lost 3 bases to trimming and J lost 2 bases, with 8 bases between them. Germline loops: CDR1 KGHSH, CDR2 LQKENI. In DNA form, the CDR3 reads TGTGCCAGCTCACCCTCACTAACCTACGAGCAGTACTTC. It encodes CASSPSLTYEQYF.

The gene calls are TRBV7-9 and TRBJ1-2; possible D gene TRBD1, 6 bases. The ends were cut back, 4 bases at V and 8 bases at J, with 8 bases in the middle. The germline gives CDR1 SEHNR, CDR2 FQNEAQ (reference sequence). The length of the CDR3 is 11 residues. CDR3 nucleotides: TGTGCCAGCAGCTGGACAGAGGGCTACACCTTC. Translation gives CASSWTEGYTF.

This clone was found a few times. The gene calls are TRBV7-9 and TRBJ1-3, with no clear D. The CDR3 sequence is 14 residues long. Trimming stripped 6 bases from V and 0 bases from J, with 9 bases between. CDR1 is SEHNR and CDR2 is FQNEAQ in the germline V gene (reference sequence). CDR3 bases: TGTGCCAGCAGAGTGGAAAGCTCTGGAAACACCATATATTTT. Translated, it gives CASRVESSGNTIYF.

The chain couples TRBV5-1 to TRBJ1-1; TRBD1 is a possible D gene (6 bases). CDR3 size: 15 residues. Trimming took off 5 bases at V and 0 bases at J, with 14 bases between the two ends. Germline V gene lookup returns CDR1 SGHRS and CDR2 YFSETQ. In DNA, the CDR3 is TGCGCCAGCAGTTTTACAGGGAACTTGAACACTGAAGCTTTCTTT. It codes for CASSFTGNLNTEAFF.

The rearrangement uses TRBV5-1 and TRBJ2-7; TRBD2 matches 10 bases. Germline trimming cut 5 bases from V and 2 bases from J; bases unmatched to any gene: 4. The CDR3 contains 14 residues. CDR1 and CDR2 from the germline V gene are SGHRS and YFSETQ. The CDR3 sequence: CASRRTSGTYEQYF. CDR3 bases: TGCGCCAGCAGGCGGACTAGCGGTACCTACGAGCAGTACTTC.

This chain uses TRBV5-4 with TRBJ2-5; 7 positions agree with TRBD1. V dropped 4 bases and J dropped 2; count of bases not matched to a gene: 11. The germline CDR1 and CDR2 sequences are SGHNT and YYREEE (reference sequence). This CDR3 contains 16 residues. The CDR3 loop is CASSTQTGKRQETQYF. In DNA, the CDR3 is TGTGCCAGCAGCACCCAGACAGGGAAGAGACAAGAGACCCAGTACTTC.